Included here is one T cell receptor (beta chain) sequence, with context. Its antigen is not identified. Germline V CDR1 and CDR2: MNHNY, SVGAGI (reference sequence). The germline V and J ends were trimmed by 3 bases and 5 bases, with 8 bases remaining between them. This CDR3 is built from 13 residues. The data derive from a study of T-cell memory formation after mild COVID-19. Study results and caveats: Clones which contracted sat mainly in CM and EM if CD4+, and in EMRA if CD8+. Clones from the second wave (peaking day 37) had unconfirmed SARS-CoV-2 specificity.

TCRdb itself ran the 5' RACE reads through MiXCR, one entry per CDR3 protein. The repertoire holds some 410,000 distinct CDR3 sequences, with less than 25% as singletons. The TCR originated in an adult woman who had mild COVID-19 (a few samples of this study predate the infection). Cell type and time point are not known. The rearrangement uses TRBV6-6 and TRBJ2-1, with no clear D. The sample comprised PBMCs or a T cell subset sorted from them (not recorded which). CDR3 region: CASSYYTNNEQFF. Here the CDR3 DNA reads TGTGCCAGCAGTTATTATACAAACAATGAGCAGTTCTTC.